This T cell receptor (beta chain) was captured by sequencing in a study of blood T cell repertoires in COVID-19. Study details: Both acute and convalescent COVID-19 samples were obtained from the United States, Italy and Spain. Nucleic acid was either cDNA or gDNA, and it came from T cells, B-cell-depleted T cells, or PBMCs.

In the original workflow: The assay estimated nucleated cells by amplifying reference gene primers. Sequencing used immunoSEQ multiplex PCR; TCRdb keeps in-frame clones, though not all of them. The V and J calls and clone size were taken over from that table, and D and trimming were inferred from the DNA. Among about 87,000 clones listed, 85% to 90% were seen once. This clone was counted a few times. The V gene end was trimmed by 10 bases and the J gene end by 3 bases; junction bases not matched to a gene: 6. The CDR3 is 13 residues long. Germline-derived CDR1 and CDR2 are MNHEY and SVGAGI. The J gene is TRBJ1-1, the V gene TRBV6-5, with 9 bases matching TRBD1. This TCR was sampled from a man in his forties with acute or convalescent COVID-19. Sequenced input: peripheral blood. The CDR3 DNA reads as TGTGCCACCTCGGGACAGGGTGACACTGAAGCTTTCTTT. It encodes CATSGQGDTEAFF.